A selection of T cell receptor beta chains follows, all from one sample in a study of T cell responses to AZD1222 COVID-19 vaccine. Clones were sequenced by immunoSEQ multiplex PCR, and TCRdb holds only the in-frame ones, with some missing. This table has over 110,000 clones, about 91% appearing once. The input for sequencing was peripheral blood, taken on day 0 of AZD1222 vaccination. The receptors derive from an adult in good health. The CDR3 runs from the conserved cysteine through the conserved F or W. The order of the fields is J gene, V gene, CDR3 protein.

TRBJ2-3 | TRBV2 | CASSGDRGLDTQYF
TRBJ2-7 | TRBV28 | CASSFLWKGGRTYEQYF
TRBJ1-6 | TRBV11-2 | CASSYNRGPYSPLHF
TRBJ1-6 | TRBV7-2 | CASSFTGLINSPLHF
TRBJ1-6 | TRBV7-2 | CASSLGGDRFYSPLHF
TRBJ2-1 | TRBV6-1 | CASSARSVISYNEQFF
TRBJ2-7 | TRBV7-9 | CASSLRTGRADYEQYF
TRBJ1-2 | TRBV28 | CASSAPGANYGYTF
TRBJ2-7 | TRBV12-3/TRBV12-4 | CATQGDRGYEQYF
TRBJ1-1 | TRBV3-1/TRBV3-2 | CASSLTGASAWGTEAFF
TRBJ1-1 | TRBV27 | CASSLNTGGANTEAFF
TRBJ1-2 | TRBV6-2/TRBV6-3 | CASSYASYGYTF
TRBJ2-7 | TRBV11-2 | CASSFDRGSYEQYF
TRBJ1-2 | TRBV11-3 | CASSLDRFGYTF
TRBJ1-4 | TRBV14 | CASSETGRNEKLFF
TRBJ1-5 | TRBV30 | CAWSVVGGGGHQPQHF
TRBJ2-7 | TRBV4-1 | CASSQGRALQGLYEQYF
TRBJ2-3 | TRBV6-4 | CASSEDGARADTQYF
TRBJ2-1 | TRBV5-4 | CASTGGLSRSSYNEQFF
TRBJ1-3 | TRBV4-2 | CASSQLFQGGNTIYF
TRBJ2-3 | TRBV4-1 | CASSQVRESGTDTQYF
TRBJ2-2 | TRBV28 | CASRKRASDTGELFF
TRBJ2-5 | TRBV28 | CASSSRTGVETQYF
TRBJ1-1 | TRBV13 | CASSLPSGVGTEAFF